The T cell receptor beta chain described here comes from a study of T cells in Graves' hyperthyroidism and ophthalmopathy. Trimming cost V 8 bases and J 3 bases; bases outside gene matches: 9. This CDR3 comprises 14 residues. Germline CDR1 is MNHNS and CDR2 is SASEGT. This clonotype was counted between two and nine times. TCR beta CDR3 regions were amplified from RNA transcripts. Using the HTBI primer set, a first-round RT-PCR was run on the TCR CDR3. TCRdb fed the multiplex PCR reads into MiXCR, producing one record per CDR3 protein. Here the sample spans nearly 600,000 distinct CDR3 sequences, approximately 13% being singletons. Uncontrolled infection, other autoimmune disease, pregnancy or lactation barred patients from enrollment.

The sequence came from a woman in her thirties with Graves' hyperthyroidism that later progressed to Graves' ophthalmopathy. Material: blood. This chain links TRBV6-1 with TRBJ1-1, with TRBD1 matching 7 bases. The CDR3 is CASRRQGWDTEAFF. CDR3 sequence (DNA): TGTGCCAGCCGACGACAGGGTTGGGACACTGAAGCTTTCTTT.